This T cell receptor (beta chain) stems from a study of T cells in Graves' hyperthyroidism and ophthalmopathy. Study overall: The initial diagnosis was the point when peripheral blood was collected, ahead of any treatment. Overall study results and limits: Expanded thyroid clonotypes (above 0.001) were mostly also found in blood.

Thyroid ultrasound and orbital computed tomography, with clinical symptoms and serum thyroxine and TRAb, informed diagnoses. Extraction of PBMCs used around 9.6 ml of fresh peripheral blood. This clonotype has at least ten counts. Its matching antigen is unknown. The investigators amplified TCR beta CDR3 regions from RNA transcripts. The HTBI primer set drove a first-round RT-PCR of the TCR CDR3. TCRdb reprocessed the multiplex PCR reads with MiXCR, giving one entry per CDR3 protein. Counted here are 700,000 or so distinct CDR3 sequences, more than 12% occurring once; the ten biggest clones make up under 15%. This CDR3 has 13 amino acids. Germline V CDR1 and CDR2: MNHEY, SVGEGT. V was trimmed by 1 base and J by 0 bases, leaving 3 bases between them.

This TCR derives from a woman between 50 and 59 years old with Graves' ophthalmopathy. The rearrangement uses TRBV6-2 or TRBV6-3 and TRBJ2-5; D is unresolved. What was sequenced was blood. In DNA, the CDR3 is TGTGCCAGCAGTTACTTAAACCAAGAGACCCAGTACTTC. It translates to CASSYLNQETQYF.